The 28 T cell receptor beta chains given below trace back to one sample, sequenced in a study of regulatory T cells in long-lasting Graves disease. Relying on iRepertoire HTBI primers and Arm-PCR of CDR3 regions, the team built TCR beta libraries. TCRdb ran MiXCR on the multiplex PCR reads and lists one entry per CDR3 protein. The sample has roughly 260,000 distinct CDR3 sequences, roughly 18% seen once. Specified time point: newly diagnosed GD, antithyroid drugs for less than 3 months. PBMC-derived RNA was used for the TCR library. The same data also went into a second study, on T cells in Graves' hyperthyroidism and ophthalmopathy.

The source was peripheral blood mononuclear cells (PBMCs), collected at new diagnosis, from a patient treated with antithyroid drugs. The receptors stem from a young woman with Graves disease.

Ten or more counts support this clonotype. The chain couples TRBV6-5 to TRBJ2-7; D gene ambiguous. Germline CDR1 is MNHEY and CDR2 is SVGAGI. V gave up 2 bases and J gave up 1 base, with 6 bases separating them. The CDR3 runs 13 residues. This CDR3 is CASSYRYSYEQYF. CDR3 nucleotides: TGTGCCAGCAGTTACCGTTATTCCTACGAGCAGTACTTC.

This clonotype was recorded many times. The V call is TRBV10-3, the J call TRBJ2-7; no reliable D call. CDR1 ENHRY and CDR2 SYGVKD come from the germline V gene. Trimming removed 3 bases at V and 4 bases at J, with 10 bases between. The CDR3 spans 13 residues. CDR3 nucleotide sequence: TGTGCCATCAGTGACCCTCAAGGTTACGAGCAGTACTTC. Translation gives CAISDPQGYEQYF.

The rearrangement joins TRBV12-3 or TRBV12-4 to TRBJ2-1; TRBD2 matches at 11 bases. V was clipped by 4 bases and J by 8 bases; unmatched bases: 7. The CDR3 is made up of 15 amino acids. Here the CDR3 reads CASSSVAGGSHEQFF. DNA for the CDR3: TGTGCCAGCAGTTCCGTAGCGGGGGGGTCCCATGAGCAGTTCTTC.

This clonotype has a count of ten or more. The J gene is TRBJ1-2, the V gene TRBV5-4, with 9 bases lining up with TRBD1. The germline V gene encodes CDR1 SGHNT and CDR2 YYREEE (reference sequence). The length of the CDR3 is 15 residues. The V and J ends lost 4 bases and 7 bases, in that order; junction bases with no gene match: 11. The CDR3 is CASSELPGQGSGYTF. The CDR3 DNA reads TGTGCCAGCAGCGAACTACCGGGACAGGGCTCTGGCTACACCTTC.

This chain links TRBV20-1 with TRBJ2-1; 8 bases line up with TRBD2. The J call may be mistaken, given a closer DNA end match to TRBJ2-5. The CDR3 has 13 amino acids. CDR1 DFQATT and CDR2 SNEGSKA come from the germline V gene (reference sequence). In DNA, the CDR3 is TGCAGTACCCTCCGGGGGGGTGGTAAGACCCAGTACTTC. Amino acid sequence: CSTLRGGGKTQYF.

This clonotype was seen many times. The rearrangement joins TRBV20-1 to TRBJ2-7; D might be TRBD1 or TRBD2, each matching 5 bases. The CDR3 extends over 13 amino acids. V lost 6 bases, J lost 0 bases, and 12 bases lay in between. Germline V gives CDR1 DFQATT, CDR2 SNEGSKA (reference sequence). Here the CDR3 DNA reads TGCAGTGCCAAGGGACGTAGCTCCTACGAGCAGTACTTC. Translation gives CSAKGRSSYEQYF.

CDR3 loop: CASSLGGTGREAFF. The CDR3 nucleotides are TGTGCCAGCAGCTTAGGGGGGACAGGGCGGGAAGCTTTCTTT. V is TRBV4-2 and J is TRBJ1-1, with TRBD1 matching over 9 bases. V lost 5 bases, J lost 8 bases, and 9 bases stayed unmatched. This CDR3 spans 14 amino acids. Germline V lookup: CDR1 LGHNA, CDR2 YNFKEQ.

This clonotype is a singleton in its sample. The chain links TRBV7-2 to TRBJ1-1, with 7 bases fitting TRBD1. This CDR3 has 16 residues. CDR1 and CDR2 (germline): SGHTA, FQGNSA. Trimming cost V 6 bases and J 3 bases; bases outside gene matches: 13. The chain's CDR3 is CASSRQGANRHTEAFF. As DNA, the CDR3 is TGTGCCAGCAGTCGACAGGGAGCGAATCGGCACACTGAAGCTTTCTTT.

The chain combines TRBV7-3 with TRBJ2-1; 12 bases map to TRBD2. V lost 1 base, J lost 6 bases, and 4 bases stayed unmatched. This CDR3 region has 16 residues. CDR1 is SGHTA, CDR2 FQGTGA, per germline. CDR3 protein: CASSLRPSGGANEQFF. The CDR3 DNA reads TGTGCCAGCAGCTTAAGGCCTAGCGGGGGGGCCAATGAGCAGTTCTTC.

This clonotype was observed at least ten times. This chain connects TRBV20-1 to TRBJ2-1, with 10 bases identical to TRBD2. Germline V gene lookup returns CDR1 DFQATT and CDR2 SNEGSKA (reference sequence). The CDR3 has 11 amino acids. In DNA, the CDR3 is TGCATACTAGCGGGGCTTCGTGAGCAGTTCTTC. Translating gives CILAGLREQFF.

This clonotype was counted at least ten times. V gene TRBV11-2 combines with J gene TRBJ2-3; D might be TRBD1 or TRBD2, each matching 5 bases. The CDR3 extends over 14 amino acids. With 0 bases removed from V and 1 base from J, the gap between germline ends came to 5 bases. Per the germline V gene, CDR1 is SGHAT and CDR2 is FQNNGV. The CDR3, as DNA: TGTGCCAGCAGCTTAGAGGGGGGCACAGATACGCAGTATTTT. Translation gives CASSLEGGTDTQYF.

This clonotype was seen repeatedly, ten times or more. This chain joins TRBV24-1 and TRBJ1-1; D might be TRBD1 (6 bases). Germline V gives CDR1 KGHDR, CDR2 SFDVKD. V lost 5 bases and J lost 3, with 24 bases in between. This CDR3 has 18 amino acids. The CDR3 DNA follows: TGTGCCACCAGTGCCTTGCTCTTTATGGACAGTAAAGACACTGAAGCTTTCTTT. It is translated as CATSALLFMDSKDTEAFF.

This clonotype appeared many times. This chain joins TRBV5-1 and TRBJ1-6, with D unresolved. V was pared by 0 bases and J by 6 bases, with 7 bases between. Germline assignment: CDR1 SGHRS and CDR2 YFSETQ. This CDR3 is 14 amino acids long. DNA of the CDR3: TGCGCCAGCAGCTTGGACATCCTTAATTCACCCCTCCACTTT. This codes for CASSLDILNSPLHF.

Concerning this clonotype itself: This sequence is one base from a far larger clone and is likely a read error. The rearrangement links TRBV3-1 to TRBJ2-1; D is ambiguous. The J call may be in error: the DNA end matches TRBJ2-5 better. The CDR3 has 15 residues. The germline gives CDR1 LGHDT, CDR2 YNNKEL (reference sequence). The CDR3 sequence: CASSQDRRPWETQYF. The CDR3 nucleotides are TGTGCCAGCAGCCAAGATCGTCGGCCTTGGGAGACCCAGTACTTC.

This clonotype has a count of ten or more. The chain is built from TRBV7-9 and TRBJ2-5, with D unresolved. CDR3 length equals 16 residues. The germline CDR1 and CDR2 sequences are SEHNR and FQNEAQ (reference sequence). The ends were cut back, 3 bases at V and 1 base at J, with 15 bases in the middle. The CDR3 region is CASSFAVTGFQETQYF. In DNA, the CDR3 is TGTGCCAGCAGCTTCGCGGTAACTGGTTTCCAAGAGACCCAGTACTTC.

This clonotype appeared many times. This rearrangement joins TRBV27 to TRBJ1-2; 8 bases are shared with TRBD1. Germline CDR1 MNHEY, CDR2 SMNVEV (reference sequence). The CDR3 runs to 15 residues. The V segment lost 9 bases and the J segment 5 bases; nucleotides outside the gene matches: 14. DNA for the CDR3: TGTGCCAGTAGCCGGACAGGGACTATTCGTTATGGCTACACCTTC. Translating it yields CASSRTGTIRYGYTF.

As concerns this clonotype: At one boundary the junction diverges from the germline segment, which might be a read error. CDR3 sequence: CANSVLQGAGIYEQYF. The CDR3 bases are TGTGCCAACAGCGTCCTACAGGGTGCGGGGATTTACGAGCAGTACTTC. The chain recombines TRBV9 with TRBJ2-7; possibly TRBD1 or TRBD2 for D (6 bases each). CDR1 and CDR2 (germline): SGDLS, YYNGEE. The length of the CDR3 is 16 residues.

This clonotype was found many times. This chain connects TRBV3-1 to TRBJ1-1; maybe TRBD1 (5 bases). Trimming shortened V by 7 bases and J by 4 bases, and 13 bases separated the two germline ends. Germline CDR1 reads LGHDT; CDR2 reads YNNKEL (reference sequence). The CDR3 loop spans 13 amino acids. The CDR3 nucleotides read TGTGCCAGCACCCAGTCCGGGGCCACTGAAGCTTTCTTT. Its protein is CASTQSGATEAFF.

The V gene is TRBV6-1, the J gene TRBJ2-2, with D hard to call. V was clipped by 4 bases and J by 5 bases, with 11 bases between them. The CDR3 loop spans 14 amino acids. The V gene's germline CDR1 is MNHNS and CDR2 SASEGT. The CDR3 region is CASSGLLLTGELFF. The CDR3 bases are TGTGCCAGCAGTGGCCTCTTGTTAACCGGGGAGCTGTTTTTT.

This clonotype was seen once. The chain is built from TRBV4-1 and TRBJ2-4; perhaps TRBD1 as D (5 bases). V lost 3 bases and J 2 bases, leaving 35 bases between the germline ends. Germline V CDR1 and CDR2: MGHRA, YSYEKL. The CDR3 contains 23 residues. CDR3 protein: CASSHSTPRVSVAGSRTKNIQYF. As DNA, the CDR3 is TGCGCCAGCAGCCATTCCACCCCCAGGGTTTCGGTAGCCGGATCTAGGACCAAAAACATTCAGTACTTC.

A few counts support this clonotype. A clone one base away is much larger, so this may be a read error. Here the CDR3 omits its conserved ending phenylalanine or tryptophan, so a read error is the likely source. The chain combines TRBV20-1 with TRBJ2-7, with 9 bases lining up with TRBD1. The CDR3 sequence is 12 residues long. CDR1 DFQATT and CDR2 SNEGSKA come from the germline V gene (reference sequence). Unmatched junction bases numbered 5, after V lost 6 bases and J lost 5 bases. The CDR3 DNA is TGCAGTGCAATGACAGGGGGAAACGAGCAGTACCTC. The encoded protein is CSAMTGGNEQYL.

Only a few counts were recorded for this clonotype. CDR3 nucleotide sequence: TGTGCCAGCAGCCGTACTACAGGGGCCTACGAGCAGTACTTC. This encodes CASSRTTGAYEQYF. The chain is built from TRBV14 and TRBJ2-7; TRBD1 matches 7 bases. The germline V gene encodes CDR1 SGHDN and CDR2 FVKESK. This CDR3 is built from 14 residues. The V gene end was trimmed by 4 bases and the J gene end by 2 bases; junction bases not matched to a gene: 5. Based on the CDR3 plus reference TRBV14 and TRBJ2-7, the full variable domain is EAGVTQFPSHSVIEKGQTVTLRCDPISGHDNLYWYRRVMGKEIKFLLHFVKESKQDESGMPNNRFLAERTGGTYSTLKVQPAELEDSGVYFCASSRTTGAYEQYFGPGTRLTVT.

This clonotype has ten or more counts. The chain combines TRBV7-3 with TRBJ2-1; either TRBD1 or TRBD2 may fit D (5 bases each). The CDR3 runs 13 residues. The germline V and J ends were trimmed by 4 bases and 5 bases, with 9 bases remaining between them. Germline V lookup: CDR1 SGHTA, CDR2 FQGTGA. The CDR3 nucleotides are TGTGCCAGCAGCTCGGGACCGCACAATGAGCAGTTCTTC. This codes for CASSSGPHNEQFF.

In its sample, this clonotype was seen many times. The CDR3 region is CSARPSGMQETQYF. In DNA form, the CDR3 reads TGCAGTGCTAGACCCAGCGGGATGCAAGAGACCCAGTACTTC. The rearrangement uses TRBV20-1 and TRBJ2-5; TRBD2 matches at 7 bases. The germline gives CDR1 DFQATT, CDR2 SNEGSKA (reference sequence). The V segment lost 2 bases and the J segment 2 bases; nucleotides outside the gene matches: 5. This CDR3 region has 14 residues.

Turning to this clonotype: One base away lies a much larger clone, so this may be a sequencing read error. V usage is TRBV7-2 and J usage is TRBJ2-3, with D hard to call. The CDR3 is 13 residues long. Germline values: CDR1 SGHTA, CDR2 FQGNSA. DNA of the CDR3: TGTGCCAGCAGCTTAGGGGTCACAGATATGCAGTATTTT. Amino acids: CASSLGVTDMQYF.

This clonotype was observed many times. Mismatch with germline at one junction end may stem from a read error. This chain links TRBV5-1 with TRBJ2-7; 7 positions agree with TRBD2. Germline V CDR1 and CDR2: SGHRS, YFSETQ. The CDR3 has 14 amino acids. CDR3 DNA sequence: TGTGCCAGCAGCCCGACAGCGGGGCCCTACGAGCAGTACTTC. Its protein product is CASSPTAGPYEQYF.

This clonotype was picked up many times. Written as DNA, the CDR3 is TGTGCCAGCAGCGCCCGACAGGGGGTGAACACTGAAGCTTTCTTT. This encodes CASSARQGVNTEAFF. The rearrangement uses TRBV13 and TRBJ1-1, with TRBD1 matching 9 bases. Trimming took 5 bases from V and 0 from J; bases not matched to a gene: 4. The CDR3 has 15 residues. From germline, CDR1 is PRHDT and CDR2 FYEKMQ (reference sequence).

The sample holds many counts of this clonotype. The V and J genes are TRBV7-2 and TRBJ1-3; D remains ambiguous. The CDR3 length is 12 residues. CDR1 and CDR2 (germline): SGHTA, FQGNSA. V lost 2 bases and J 3 bases, leaving 2 bases between the germline ends. The CDR3 spells CASSLFGNTIYF. CDR3 DNA: TGTGCCAGCAGCTTATTTGGAAACACCATATATTTT.